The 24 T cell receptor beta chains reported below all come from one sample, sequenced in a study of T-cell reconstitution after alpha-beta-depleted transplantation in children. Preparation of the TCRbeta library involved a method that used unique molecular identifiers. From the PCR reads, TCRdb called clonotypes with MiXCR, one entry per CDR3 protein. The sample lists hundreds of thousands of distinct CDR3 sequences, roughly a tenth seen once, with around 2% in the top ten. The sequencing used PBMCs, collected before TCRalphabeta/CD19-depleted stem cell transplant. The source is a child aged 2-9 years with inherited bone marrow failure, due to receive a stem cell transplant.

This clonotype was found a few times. The CDR3: CASSSLLGRGYEQYF. The CDR3 DNA is TGTGCCAGCAGTTCCCTCTTGGGGCGGGGCTACGAGCAGTACTTC. The chain carries TRBV27 and TRBJ2-7; tentatively, D is TRBD2 (6 bases). The length of the CDR3 is 15 residues. Germline assignment: CDR1 MNHEY and CDR2 SMNVEV (reference sequence). With 4 bases removed from V and 3 bases from J, the gap between germline ends came to 16 bases.

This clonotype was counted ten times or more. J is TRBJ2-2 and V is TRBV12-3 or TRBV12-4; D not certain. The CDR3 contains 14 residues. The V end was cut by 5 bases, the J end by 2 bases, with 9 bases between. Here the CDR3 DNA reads TGTGCCAGCAGTCCGCCGTTTAACACCGGGGAGCTGTTTTTT. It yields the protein CASSPPFNTGELFF.

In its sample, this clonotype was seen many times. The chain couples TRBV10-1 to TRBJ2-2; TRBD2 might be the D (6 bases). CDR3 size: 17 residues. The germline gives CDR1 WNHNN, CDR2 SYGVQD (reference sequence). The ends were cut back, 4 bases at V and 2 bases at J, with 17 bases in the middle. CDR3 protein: CASSALAGTFNTGELFF. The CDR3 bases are TGCGCCAGCAGTGCGCTGGCCGGGACTTTTAACACCGGGGAGCTGTTTTTT.

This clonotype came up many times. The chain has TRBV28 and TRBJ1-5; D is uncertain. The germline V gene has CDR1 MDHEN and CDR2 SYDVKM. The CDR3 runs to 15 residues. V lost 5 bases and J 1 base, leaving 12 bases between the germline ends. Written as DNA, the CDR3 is TGTGCCAGCAGTCCCGTCTGGCTAAGCAATCAGCCCCAGCATTTT. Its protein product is CASSPVWLSNQPQHF.

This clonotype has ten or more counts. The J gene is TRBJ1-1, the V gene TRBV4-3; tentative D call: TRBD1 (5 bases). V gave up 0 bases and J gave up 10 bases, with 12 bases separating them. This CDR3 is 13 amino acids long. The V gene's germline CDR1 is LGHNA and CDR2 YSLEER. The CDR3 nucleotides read TGCGCCAGCAGCCAAGATCGGGGCAGGAGAGCTTTCTTT. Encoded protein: CASSQDRGRRAFF.

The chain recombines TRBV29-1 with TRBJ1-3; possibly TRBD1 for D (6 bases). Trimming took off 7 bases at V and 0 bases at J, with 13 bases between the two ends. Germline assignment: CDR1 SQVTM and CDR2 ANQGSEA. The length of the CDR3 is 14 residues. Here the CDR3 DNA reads TGCAGCGCTCAAAGGGGGACCTCTGGAAACACCATATATTTT. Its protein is CSAQRGTSGNTIYF.

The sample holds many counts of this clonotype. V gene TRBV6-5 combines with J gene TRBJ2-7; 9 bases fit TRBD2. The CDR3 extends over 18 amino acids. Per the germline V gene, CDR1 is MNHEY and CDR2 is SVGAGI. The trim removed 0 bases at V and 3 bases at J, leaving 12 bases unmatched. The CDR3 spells CASSYSSTLLAGNYEQYF. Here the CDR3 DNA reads TGTGCCAGCAGTTACTCGTCGACCCTCCTAGCGGGGAACTACGAGCAGTACTTC.

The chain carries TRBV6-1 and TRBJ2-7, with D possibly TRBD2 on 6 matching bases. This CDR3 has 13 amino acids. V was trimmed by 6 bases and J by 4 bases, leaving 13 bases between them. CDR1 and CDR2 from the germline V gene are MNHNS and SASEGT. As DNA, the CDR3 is TGTGCCAGCAGCGGCTCAGGGAGGTACGAGCAGTACTTC. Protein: CASSGSGRYEQYF.

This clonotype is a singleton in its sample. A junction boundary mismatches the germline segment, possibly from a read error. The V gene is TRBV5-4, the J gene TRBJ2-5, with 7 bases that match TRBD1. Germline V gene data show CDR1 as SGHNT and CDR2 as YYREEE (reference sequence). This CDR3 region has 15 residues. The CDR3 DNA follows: TGTGCCAGCAGCTCCCGGACAGGAACACAAGGGACCCAGTACTTC. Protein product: CASSSRTGTQGTQYF.

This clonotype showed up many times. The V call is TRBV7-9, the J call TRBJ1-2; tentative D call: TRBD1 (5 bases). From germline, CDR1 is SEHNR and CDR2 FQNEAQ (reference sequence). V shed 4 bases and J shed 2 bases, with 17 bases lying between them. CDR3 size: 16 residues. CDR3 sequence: CASSSTIRQMNYGYTF. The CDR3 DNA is TGTGCCAGCAGCTCGACAATCCGACAGATGAACTATGGCTACACCTTC.

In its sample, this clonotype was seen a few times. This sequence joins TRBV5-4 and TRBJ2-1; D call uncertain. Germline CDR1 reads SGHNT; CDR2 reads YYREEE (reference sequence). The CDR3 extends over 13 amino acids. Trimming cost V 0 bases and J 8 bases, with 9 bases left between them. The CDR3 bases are TGTGCCAGCAGCTTGGTTCGCGCTGATGAGCAGTTCTTC. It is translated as CASSLVRADEQFF. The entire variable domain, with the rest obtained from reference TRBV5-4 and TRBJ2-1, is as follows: ETGVTQSPTHLIKTRGQQVTLRCSSQSGHNTVSWYQQALGQGPQFIFQYYREEENGRGNFPPRFSGLQFPNYSSELNVNALELDDSALYLCASSLVRADEQFFGPGTRLTVL.

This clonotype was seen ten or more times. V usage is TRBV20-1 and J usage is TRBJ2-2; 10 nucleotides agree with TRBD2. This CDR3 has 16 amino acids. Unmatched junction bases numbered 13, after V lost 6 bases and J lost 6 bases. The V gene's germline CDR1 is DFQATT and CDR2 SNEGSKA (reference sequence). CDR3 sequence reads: CSATRLAGVWAGELFF. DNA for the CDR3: TGCAGTGCCACGCGGCTAGCGGGAGTATGGGCCGGGGAGCTGTTTTTT.

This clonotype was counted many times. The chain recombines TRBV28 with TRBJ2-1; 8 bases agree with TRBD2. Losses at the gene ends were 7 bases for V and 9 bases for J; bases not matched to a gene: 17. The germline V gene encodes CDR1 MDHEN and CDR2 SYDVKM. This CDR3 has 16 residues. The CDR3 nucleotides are TGTGCCAGCATCCCCCGGCTAGCGGGTTTAGGTGGTGAGCAGTTCTTC. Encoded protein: CASIPRLAGLGGEQFF.

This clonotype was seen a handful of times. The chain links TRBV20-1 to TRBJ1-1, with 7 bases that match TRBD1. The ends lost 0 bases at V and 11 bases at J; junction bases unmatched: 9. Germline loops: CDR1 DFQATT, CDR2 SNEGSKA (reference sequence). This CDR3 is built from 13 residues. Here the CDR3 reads CSARDLQGLRAFF. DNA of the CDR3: TGCAGTGCTAGAGACCTACAGGGGCTTCGGGCTTTCTTT.

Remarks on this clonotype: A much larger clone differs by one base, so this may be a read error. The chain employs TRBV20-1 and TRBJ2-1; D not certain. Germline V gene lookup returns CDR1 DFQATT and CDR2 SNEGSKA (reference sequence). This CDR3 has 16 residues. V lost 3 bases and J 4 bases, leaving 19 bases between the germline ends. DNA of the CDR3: TGCAGTGCTAGCCCCGGTGGGCGGCGAGGTTACAATGAGCAGTTCTTC. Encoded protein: CSASPGGRRGYNEQFF.

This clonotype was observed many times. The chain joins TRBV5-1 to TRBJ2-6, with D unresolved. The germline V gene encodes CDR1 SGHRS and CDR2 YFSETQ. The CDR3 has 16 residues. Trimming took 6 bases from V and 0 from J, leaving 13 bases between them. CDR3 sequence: CASISEPSSGANVLTF. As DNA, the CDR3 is TGCGCCAGCATATCGGAACCCAGCTCTGGGGCCAACGTCCTGACTTTC.

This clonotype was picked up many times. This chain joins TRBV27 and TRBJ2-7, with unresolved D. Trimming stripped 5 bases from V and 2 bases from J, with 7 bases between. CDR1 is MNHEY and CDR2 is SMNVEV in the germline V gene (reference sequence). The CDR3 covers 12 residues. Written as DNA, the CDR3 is TGTGCCAGCAGTGGCGGAGCCTACGAGCAGTACTTC. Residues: CASSGGAYEQYF.

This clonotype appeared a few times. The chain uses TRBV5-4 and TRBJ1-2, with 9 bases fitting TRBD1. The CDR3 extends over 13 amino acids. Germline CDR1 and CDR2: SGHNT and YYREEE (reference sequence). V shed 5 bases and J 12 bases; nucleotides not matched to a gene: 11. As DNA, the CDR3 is TGTGCCAGCAGTGAACAGGGGGCCGGCGGGGACACCTTC. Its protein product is CASSEQGAGGDTF.

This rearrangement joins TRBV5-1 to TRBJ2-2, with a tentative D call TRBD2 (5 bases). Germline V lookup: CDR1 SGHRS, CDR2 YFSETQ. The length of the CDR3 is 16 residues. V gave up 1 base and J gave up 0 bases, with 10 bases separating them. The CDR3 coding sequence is TGCGCCAGCAGCTTGATAATGGGAGCGAACACCGGGGAGCTGTTTTTT. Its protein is CASSLIMGANTGELFF.

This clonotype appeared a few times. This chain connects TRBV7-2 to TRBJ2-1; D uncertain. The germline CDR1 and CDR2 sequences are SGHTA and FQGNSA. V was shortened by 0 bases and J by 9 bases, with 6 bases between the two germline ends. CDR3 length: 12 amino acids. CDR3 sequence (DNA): TGTGCCAGCAGCTTAGCGAGGCCTGAGCAGTTCTTC. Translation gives CASSLARPEQFF.

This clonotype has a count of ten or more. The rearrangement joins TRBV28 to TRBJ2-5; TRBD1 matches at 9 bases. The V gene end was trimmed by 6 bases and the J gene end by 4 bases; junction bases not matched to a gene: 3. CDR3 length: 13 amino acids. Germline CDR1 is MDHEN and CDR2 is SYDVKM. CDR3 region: CASRRTGAETQYF. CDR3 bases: TGTGCCAGCAGACGGACAGGGGCAGAGACCCAGTACTTC.

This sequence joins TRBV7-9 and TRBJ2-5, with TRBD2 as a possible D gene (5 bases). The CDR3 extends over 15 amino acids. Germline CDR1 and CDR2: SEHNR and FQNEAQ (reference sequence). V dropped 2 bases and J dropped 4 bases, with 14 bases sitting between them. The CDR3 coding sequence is TGTGCCAGCAGCTTAAGGGAGTCTATAATAGAGACCCAGTACTTC. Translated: CASSLRESIIETQYF.

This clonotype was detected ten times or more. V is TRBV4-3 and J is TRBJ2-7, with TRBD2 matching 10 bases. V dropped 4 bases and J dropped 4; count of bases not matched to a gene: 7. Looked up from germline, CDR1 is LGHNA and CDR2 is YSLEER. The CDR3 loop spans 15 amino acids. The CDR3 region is CASSPSGLADYEQYF. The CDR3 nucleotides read TGCGCCAGCAGCCCATCAGGACTAGCGGATTACGAGCAGTACTTC.

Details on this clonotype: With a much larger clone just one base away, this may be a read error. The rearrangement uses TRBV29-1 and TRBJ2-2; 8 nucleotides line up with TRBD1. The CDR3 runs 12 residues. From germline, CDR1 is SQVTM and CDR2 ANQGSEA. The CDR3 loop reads CGGSGGGGELFF. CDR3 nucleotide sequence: TGCGGCGGATCAGGGGGCGGCGGGGAGCTGTTTTTT.